The 6 T cell receptor beta chains reported below all come from one sample, sequenced in a study of T-cell reconstitution after alpha-beta-depleted transplantation in children (dated by TCRdb to about 2016). Library prep was done by PCR. The reads were generated on an Illumina HiSeq 2500. TCR libraries were prepared with molecular barcoding, using unique molecular identifiers to normalize TCRbeta repertoire quantification. Starting from the raw public reads, TCRdb applied fastp trimming at Q25, assembled clones with MiXCR and retained in-frame beta chains. Each CDR3 protein appears once, grouped with its most common genes and DNA. Within this sample are roughly 350,000 distinct CDR3 sequences, with 16% of them counted one time only. About 41% of the sample rests with the top ten. The treatment or condition label, read with the paper, signifies: allogeneic hematopoietic cell transplantation with graft depleted of TCRalphabeta T cells and CD19 B cells.

Sequencing used PBMCs, mostly from graft donor cells, obtained 360 days after TCRalphabeta/CD19-depleted stem cell transplant. The receptors stem from a male patient between 2 and 15 years old who had a stem cell transplant for acute lymphoblastic leukemia, so the T cells may come from the graft donor.

The chain uses TRBV15 and TRBJ2-5; D is unclear. The V gene's germline CDR1 is LNHNV and CDR2 YYDKDF (reference sequence). The CDR3 contains 13 residues. Trimming took 5 bases from V and 5 from J, leaving 12 bases between them. The CDR3: CATSPREVETQYF. CDR3 coding DNA: TGTGCCACCAGCCCCCGAGAAGTGGAGACCCAGTACTTC.

This sequence joins TRBV5-1 and TRBJ2-2, with 8 bases lining up with TRBD2. The CDR3 is 17 amino acids. Trimming took 0 bases from V and 0 from J; bases not matched to a gene: 4. Germline loops: CDR1 SGHRS, CDR2 YFSETQ. The CDR3 sequence: CASSLGPGLANTGELFF. The DNA of the CDR3 is TGCGCCAGCAGCTTGGGGCCGGGACTAGCGAACACCGGGGAGCTGTTTTTT.

The J gene is TRBJ2-3, the V gene TRBV7-3; D is unclear. CDR1 and CDR2 (germline): SGHTA, FQGTGA. V was cut by 3 bases and J by 2 bases, with 6 bases left in between. The CDR3 is 13 residues long. The CDR3 sequence: CASSFLHTDTQYF. CDR3 in DNA: TGTGCCAGCAGCTTCCTTCACACAGATACGCAGTATTTT.

The chain recombines TRBV12-3 or TRBV12-4 with TRBJ2-1; TRBD1 agrees at 7 bases. V gave up 2 bases and J gave up 10 bases; unmatched junction bases: 8. The CDR3 runs 14 residues. The CDR3 coding sequence is TGTGCCAGCAGTTTATATGGTCCGGGACAGGAGCAGTTCTTC. Protein product: CASSLYGPGQEQFF.

This clonotype was recorded a few times. The chain recombines TRBV4-1 with TRBJ2-3; 7 bases map to TRBD2. V lost 0 bases, J lost 2 bases, and 5 bases stayed unmatched. The germline V gene has CDR1 MGHRA and CDR2 YSYEKL. The CDR3 contains 16 residues. The CDR3 DNA sequence: TGCGCCAGCAGCCAAGAGGCTAGCGGATACACAGATACGCAGTATTTT. As protein: CASSQEASGYTDTQYF.

This clonotype was seen a few times. The chain has TRBV28 and TRBJ2-2; 13 nucleotides agree with TRBD2. Trimming removed 5 bases from V and 3 bases from J; junction bases left unmatched: 3. Looked up from germline, CDR1 is MDHEN and CDR2 is SYDVKM. The CDR3 loop spans 16 amino acids. The CDR3 DNA follows: TGTGCCAGCAGTACTAGCGGGAGGGGTGACACCGGGGAGCTGTTTTTT. Encoded protein: CASSTSGRGDTGELFF.